The clone carrying this T cell receptor beta chain was counted ten times or more. Germline CDR1 is SGHVS and CDR2 is FNYEAQ. The V end lost 5 bases, the J end lost 1 base, and 12 bases lay between the germline ends. The CDR3 loop spans 15 amino acids. This entry is derived from a study of neurological immune-mediated disorders. MiXCR, run by TCRdb on the 5' RACE reads, gives a single entry per CDR3 protein. Among roughly 100,000 distinct CDR3 sequences listed, roughly 4% were seen once. The sample was PBMCs. The chain recombines TRBV7-6 with TRBJ2-1, with D tentatively TRBD2 (5 bases). The sequence was collected from a woman between 18 and 29 years old with multiple sclerosis. CDR3 DNA: TGTGCCAGCAGCCATCAAGCGGAGTCCTACAATGAGCAGTTCTTC. Protein sequence: CASSHQAESYNEQFF.